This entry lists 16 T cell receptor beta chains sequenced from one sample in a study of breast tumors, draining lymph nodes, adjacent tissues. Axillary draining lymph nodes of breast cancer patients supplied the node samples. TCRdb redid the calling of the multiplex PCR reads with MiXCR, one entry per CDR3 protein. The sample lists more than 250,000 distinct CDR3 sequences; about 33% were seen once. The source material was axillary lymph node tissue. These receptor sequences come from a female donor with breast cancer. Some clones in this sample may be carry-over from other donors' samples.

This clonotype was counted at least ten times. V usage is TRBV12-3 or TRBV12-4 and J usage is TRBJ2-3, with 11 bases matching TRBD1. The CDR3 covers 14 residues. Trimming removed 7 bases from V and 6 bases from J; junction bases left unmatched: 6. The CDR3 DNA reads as TGTGCCAGCAAACGGGACAGGGGGGGGGATACGCAGTATTTT. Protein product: CASKRDRGGDTQYF.

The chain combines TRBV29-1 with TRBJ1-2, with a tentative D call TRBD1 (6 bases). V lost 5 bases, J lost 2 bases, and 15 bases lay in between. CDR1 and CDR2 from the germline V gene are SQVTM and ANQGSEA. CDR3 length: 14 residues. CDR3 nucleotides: TGCAGCGTTCGGGACAATCGAGTCAACTATGGCTACACCTTC. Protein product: CSVRDNRVNYGYTF.

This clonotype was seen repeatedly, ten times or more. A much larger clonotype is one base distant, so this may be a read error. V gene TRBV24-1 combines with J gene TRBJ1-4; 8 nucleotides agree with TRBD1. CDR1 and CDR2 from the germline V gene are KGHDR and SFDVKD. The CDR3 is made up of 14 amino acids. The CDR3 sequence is CATSIRTGNEKLVF. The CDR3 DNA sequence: TGTGCCACCAGTATCCGGACAGGGAACGAAAAACTGGTTTTT.

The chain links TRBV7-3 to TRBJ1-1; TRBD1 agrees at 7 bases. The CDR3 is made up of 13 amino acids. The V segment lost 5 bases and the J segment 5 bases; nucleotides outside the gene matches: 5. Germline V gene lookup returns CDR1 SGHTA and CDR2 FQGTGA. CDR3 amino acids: CASSGDSKTEAFF. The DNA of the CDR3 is TGTGCCAGCAGCGGGGACAGTAAAACTGAAGCTTTCTTT.

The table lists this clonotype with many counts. CDR3 protein: CASSSLRTEETQYF. The CDR3 DNA reads as TGTGCCAGCAGCTCTCTTAGGACAGAAGAGACCCAGTACTTC. The rearrangement joins TRBV7-9 to TRBJ2-5; a possible D gene is TRBD1 (6 bases). Trimming removed 4 bases from V and 3 bases from J, with 12 bases in between. Germline V gene sequence: CDR1 SEHNR, CDR2 FQNEAQ (reference sequence). The CDR3 has 14 residues.

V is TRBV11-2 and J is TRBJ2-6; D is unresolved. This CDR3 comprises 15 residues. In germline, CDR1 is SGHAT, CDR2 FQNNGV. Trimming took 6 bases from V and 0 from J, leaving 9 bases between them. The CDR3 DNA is TGTGCCAGCAGGCCCCCGAGCTCTGGGGCCAACGTCCTGACTTTC. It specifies CASRPPSSGANVLTF.

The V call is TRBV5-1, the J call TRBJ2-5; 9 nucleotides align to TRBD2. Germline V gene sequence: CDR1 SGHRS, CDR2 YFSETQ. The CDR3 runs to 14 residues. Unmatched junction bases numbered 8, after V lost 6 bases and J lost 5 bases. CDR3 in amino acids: CASKASGGQETQYF. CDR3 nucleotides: TGCGCCAGCAAAGCGAGCGGGGGGCAGGAGACCCAGTACTTC.

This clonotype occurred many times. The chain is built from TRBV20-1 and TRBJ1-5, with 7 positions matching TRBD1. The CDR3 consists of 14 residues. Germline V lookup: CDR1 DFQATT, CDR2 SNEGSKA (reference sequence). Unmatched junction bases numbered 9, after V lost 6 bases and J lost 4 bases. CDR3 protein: CSARRTGTNQPQHF. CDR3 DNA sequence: TGCAGTGCCCGCAGGACAGGAACTAATCAGCCCCAGCATTTT.

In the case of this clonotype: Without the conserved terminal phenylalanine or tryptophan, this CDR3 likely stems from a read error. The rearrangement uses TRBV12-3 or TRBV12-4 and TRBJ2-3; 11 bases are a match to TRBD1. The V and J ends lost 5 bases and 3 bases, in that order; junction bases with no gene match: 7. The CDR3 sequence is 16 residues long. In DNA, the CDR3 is TGTGCCAGCAGTATGGACAGGGGGCTTGGGACAGATACGCAGTATTCT. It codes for CASSMDRGLGTDTQYS.

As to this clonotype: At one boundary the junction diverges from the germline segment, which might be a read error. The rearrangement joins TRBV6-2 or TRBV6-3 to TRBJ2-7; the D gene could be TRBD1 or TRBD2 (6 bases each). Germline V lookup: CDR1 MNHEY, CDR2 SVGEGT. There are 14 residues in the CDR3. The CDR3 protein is CVSSYMGGPYEQYF. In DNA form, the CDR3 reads TGTGTCAGCAGTTATATGGGGGGCCCCTACGAGCAGTACTTC.

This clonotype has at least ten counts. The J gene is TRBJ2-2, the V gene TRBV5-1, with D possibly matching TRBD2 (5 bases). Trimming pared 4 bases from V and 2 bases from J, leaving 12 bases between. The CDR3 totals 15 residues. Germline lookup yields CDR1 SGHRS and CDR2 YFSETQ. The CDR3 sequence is CASSTLATNTGELFF. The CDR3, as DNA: TGCGCCAGCAGCACTTTAGCGACTAACACCGGGGAGCTGTTTTTT. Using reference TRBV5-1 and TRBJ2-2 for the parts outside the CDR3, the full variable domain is KAGVTQTPRYLIKTRGQQVTLSCSPISGHRSVSWYQQTPGQGLQFLFEYFSETQRNKGNFPGRFSGRQFSNSRSEMNVSTLELGDSALYLCASSTLATNTGELFFGEGSRLTVL.

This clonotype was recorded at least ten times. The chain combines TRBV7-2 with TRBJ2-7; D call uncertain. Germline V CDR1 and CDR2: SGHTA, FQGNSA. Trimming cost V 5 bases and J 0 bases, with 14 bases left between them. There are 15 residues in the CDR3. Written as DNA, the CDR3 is TGTGCCAGCAGCCCCCAAGGTAGGAGCTCCTACGAGCAGTACTTC. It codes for CASSPQGRSSYEQYF.

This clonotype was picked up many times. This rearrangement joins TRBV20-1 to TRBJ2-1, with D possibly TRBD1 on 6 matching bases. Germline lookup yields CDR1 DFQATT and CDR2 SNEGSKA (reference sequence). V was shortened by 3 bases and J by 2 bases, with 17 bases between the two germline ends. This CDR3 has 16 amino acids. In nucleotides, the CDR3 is TGCAGTGCTAGCTCGTTGGCAGGGGTCACCTACAATGAGCAGTTCTTC. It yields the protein CSASSLAGVTYNEQFF.

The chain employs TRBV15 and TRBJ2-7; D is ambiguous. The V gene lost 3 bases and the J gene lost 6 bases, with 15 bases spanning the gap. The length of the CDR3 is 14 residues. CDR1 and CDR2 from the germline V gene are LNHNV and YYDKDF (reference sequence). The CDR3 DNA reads TGTGCCACCAGCAGGGATCGCGGCCCCTGCGAGCAGTACTTC. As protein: CATSRDRGPCEQYF.

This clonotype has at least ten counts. CDR3 nucleotide sequence: TGTGCCAGCAGCTTCCACCACGAGCAGTACTTC. Translating it yields CASSFHHEQYF. The chain is built from TRBV5-5 and TRBJ2-7; D ambiguous. The CDR3 covers 11 residues. With 2 bases removed from V and 5 bases from J, the gap between germline ends came to 5 bases. Per the germline V gene, CDR1 is SGHKS and CDR2 is YYEKEE (reference sequence).

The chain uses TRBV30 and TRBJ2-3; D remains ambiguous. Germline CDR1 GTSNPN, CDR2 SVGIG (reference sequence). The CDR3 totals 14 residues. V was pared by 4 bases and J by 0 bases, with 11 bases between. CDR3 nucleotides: TGTGCCTGGAATTATGAAGTAAGCACAGATACGCAGTATTTT. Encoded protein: CAWNYEVSTDTQYF.